Described below is a single T cell receptor beta chain sequence and its context. Here immunoSEQ multiplex PCR was the method, and the copy in TCRdb shows in-frame clones only, minus some. The table lists almost 200,000 clones, 70% to 90% of them singletons. This record comes from a study of blood T cell repertoires in COVID-19. Study context: Sources were T cells, B-cell-depleted T cells, or PBMCs; the material itself was cDNA or gDNA.

Cohorts were determined from participant-reported clinical history. Resolution of symptoms, clearance, or two negative PCRs was present in recovered Cohort 3 donors. Trimming took 8 bases from V and 5 from J, leaving 30 bases between them. The CDR3 extends over 18 amino acids. Germline assignment: CDR1 MDHEN and CDR2 SYDVKM. Sequencing input: PBMCs or T cells enriched from blood (not recorded which). This chain joins TRBV28 and TRBJ1-2; TRBD1 might be the D (6 bases). The clonotype comes from a young woman who had recovered from COVID-19. CDR3 protein: CASVTGAGMSGENYGYTF. The CDR3 DNA is TGTGCCAGCGTAACTGGGGCTGGCATGTCAGGGGAAAATTATGGCTACACCTTC.